The rows below give T cell receptor beta chains drawn from one sample of a study of glioma-infiltrating T cells. Each CDR3 protein is one row after TCRdb ran MiXCR on the multiplex PCR reads. The sample contains fewer than 500,000 distinct CDR3 sequences, more than 35% of which appear only once. The material sequenced was glioma tissue, nonneoplastic brain tissue, or PBMCs (not recorded which). The receptors originated from a human donor with low-grade glioma or glioblastoma, undergoing nonglioma brain surgery, or in good health (not recorded which). The CDR3 runs from the conserved cysteine through the conserved F or W. D genes are given only for firm matches. Some rows have no size entry. The others give once, few or many, or a class for an expanded clone.

V gene: TRBV7-2
clone size: -
D gene: TRBD2
J gene: TRBJ2-7
CDR3 DNA: TGTGCCAGCAGCCTGATACTAGCGGGAGACGGCCTTTACGAGCAGTACTTC
CDR3 protein: CASSLILAGDGLYEQYF

V gene: TRBV10-2
clone size: few
D gene: -
J gene: TRBJ2-7
CDR3 DNA: TGCGCCAGCAGTGACAACTACCCCTACGAGCAGTACTTC
CDR3 protein: CASSDNYPYEQYF

V gene: TRBV28
clone size: -
D gene: -
J gene: TRBJ1-3
CDR3 DNA: TGTGCCAGCAGATCCGGAAACTCTGGAAACACCATATATTTT
CDR3 protein: CASRSGNSGNTIYF

V gene: TRBV4-1
clone size: few
D gene: -
J gene: TRBJ1-3
CDR3 DNA: TGCGCCAGCAGCCAATTGGACTCTGGAAACACCATATATTTT
CDR3 protein: CASSQLDSGNTIYF

V gene: TRBV6-2/TRBV6-3
clone size: -
D gene: TRBD2
J gene: TRBJ2-7
CDR3 DNA: TGTGCCAGCAGCTTTCTGAGCGGGACCTACAAGCAGTACTTC
CDR3 protein: CASSFLSGTYKQYF

V gene: TRBV7-9
clone size: few
D gene: TRBD1
J gene: TRBJ1-1
CDR3 DNA: TGTGCCAGCACCCGAGGAGGGGGCAGCTGGAACACTGAAGCTTTCTTT
CDR3 protein: CASTRGGGSWNTEAFF

V gene: TRBV29-1
clone size: -
D gene: TRBD2
J gene: TRBJ2-7
CDR3 DNA: TGCAGCGTTAGGTGGAGCGGGAGGGCCGACGAGCAGTACTTC
CDR3 protein: CSVRWSGRADEQYF

V gene: TRBV18
clone size: -
D gene: TRBD1
J gene: TRBJ1-2
CDR3 DNA: TGTGCCAGCTCACCATCCGAGACAGGGGGCCGTGGCTACACCTTC
CDR3 protein: CASSPSETGGRGYTF

V gene: TRBV29-1
clone size: -
D gene: -
J gene: TRBJ2-7
CDR3 DNA: TGCAGCGTTGAAGAAGTCGGAGGGATTGTTGGCGAGCAGTACTTC
CDR3 protein: CSVEEVGGIVGEQYF

V gene: TRBV24-1
clone size: once
D gene: -
J gene: TRBJ1-1
CDR3 DNA: TGTGCCACCAGGGGCGTCGACCCTGAAGCTTTCTTT
CDR3 protein: CATRGVDPEAFF

V gene: TRBV20-1
clone size: -
D gene: TRBD2
J gene: TRBJ2-3
CDR3 DNA: TGCAGTGCCAAAGACGCCATCAGGGATAGCGGGGACCTCACAGATACGCAGTATTTT
CDR3 protein: CSAKDAIRDSGDLTDTQYF

V gene: TRBV7-9
clone size: few
D gene: -
J gene: TRBJ2-3
CDR3 DNA: TGTGCCAGCAGCTTAGATGCTGGGTTT
CDR3 protein: CASSLDAGF

V gene: TRBV6-1
clone size: many
D gene: TRBD1
J gene: TRBJ1-1
CDR3 DNA: TGTGCCAGCAGTGGGACAGGGTACGGGACTGAAGCTTTCTTT
CDR3 protein: CASSGTGYGTEAFF

V gene: TRBV6-1
clone size: -
D gene: TRBD1
J gene: TRBJ2-7
CDR3 DNA: TGTGCCAGCACCCAGGACAGGGGTTCGGGATCCTACGAGCAGTACTTC
CDR3 protein: CASTQDRGSGSYEQYF

V gene: TRBV28
clone size: -
D gene: -
J gene: TRBJ1-5
CDR3 DNA: TGTGCCCGCAGTTTGACCTCGTGGAGGGGGTATCAGCCCCAGCATTTT
CDR3 protein: CARSLTSWRGYQPQHF

V gene: TRBV20-1
clone size: few
D gene: TRBD2
J gene: TRBJ2-7
CDR3 DNA: TGCAGTGCTAGAGTCTTCGGGAGGGGGGTACTCTCCTACGAGCAGTACTTC
CDR3 protein: CSARVFGRGVLSYEQYF

V gene: TRBV7-9
clone size: few
D gene: -
J gene: TRBJ2-1
CDR3 DNA: TGTGCCAGCAGCTTAAACCGGCGGAGGATTTACAACTACAATGAGCAGTTCTTC
CDR3 protein: CASSLNRRRIYNYNEQFF

V gene: TRBV18
clone size: -
D gene: -
J gene: TRBJ2-1
CDR3 DNA: TGTGCCAGCCGCCAATCCGGGACATTGAAAGATGAGCAGTTCTTC
CDR3 protein: CASRQSGTLKDEQFF

V gene: TRBV20-1
clone size: many
D gene: TRBD1
J gene: TRBJ1-1
CDR3 DNA: TGCAGTGCTAGAGATGCGAGACAGGGGGGGAACACTGAAGCTTTCTTT
CDR3 protein: CSARDARQGGNTEAFF

V gene: TRBV7-2
clone size: few
D gene: -
J gene: TRBJ2-1
CDR3 DNA: TGTGCCAGCAGCTTTACCTTCCCGGGCAGCTCCTACAATGAGCAGTTCTTC
CDR3 protein: CASSFTFPGSSYNEQFF

V gene: TRBV20-1
clone size: many
D gene: -
J gene: TRBJ2-7
CDR3 DNA: TGCAGTGCTAGGTACCTTTTGGAGCTGGGGGACCAGTACTTC
CDR3 protein: CSARYLLELGDQYF

V gene: TRBV4-1
clone size: -
D gene: -
J gene: TRBJ1-1
CDR3 DNA: TGCGCCAGCAGCGTGGGGGTGATGAACACTGAAGCTTTCTTT
CDR3 protein: CASSVGVMNTEAFF

V gene: TRBV20-1
clone size: -
D gene: TRBD2
J gene: TRBJ2-5
CDR3 DNA: TGCAGTGCTAAAGTGGGACTAGCGGAGAGAGGAGAGACCCAGTACTTC
CDR3 protein: CSAKVGLAERGETQYF

V gene: TRBV20-1
clone size: few
D gene: TRBD1
J gene: TRBJ2-5
CDR3 DNA: TGCAGTGCTAGAAAGTCAGGGGGGACCCAGTACTTC
CDR3 protein: CSARKSGGTQYF

V gene: TRBV7-9
clone size: few
D gene: TRBD1
J gene: TRBJ2-7
CDR3 DNA: TGTGCCAGCAGCGGATGGACAGGCCGCTACGAGCAGTACTTC
CDR3 protein: CASSGWTGRYEQYF

V gene: TRBV28
clone size: many
D gene: -
J gene: TRBJ2-7
CDR3 DNA: TGTGCCAGCAGCACCAGGTCCTACGAGCAGTACTTC
CDR3 protein: CASSTRSYEQYF

V gene: TRBV28
clone size: few
D gene: -
J gene: TRBJ1-2
CDR3 DNA: TGTGCCAGCGCCCCCCCTCCCCGCTATGGCTACACCTTC
CDR3 protein: CASAPPPRYGYTF

V gene: TRBV7-9
clone size: -
D gene: TRBD2
J gene: TRBJ2-5
CDR3 DNA: TGTGCCAGCAGCTTAGCTTCCGGGACTAGCGGGGCCCAGTACTTC
CDR3 protein: CASSLASGTSGAQYF

V gene: TRBV20-1
clone size: few
D gene: TRBD1
J gene: TRBJ1-2
CDR3 DNA: TGCAGTGCTAGGGGGGGAACAGGGGCCGACGGCTACACCTTC
CDR3 protein: CSARGGTGADGYTF

V gene: TRBV20-1
clone size: many
D gene: -
J gene: TRBJ1-5
CDR3 DNA: TGCAGTGCTAGAGGTCAAGGGGGTCTTCAGCCCCAGCATTTT
CDR3 protein: CSARGQGGLQPQHF